This T cell receptor (beta chain) was documented in a study of long-term antiretroviral therapy in people with HIV. Germline loops: CDR1 SGDLS, CDR2 YYNGEE. The germline V and J ends were trimmed by 0 bases and 3 bases, with 5 bases remaining between them. This CDR3 is 13 amino acids long. The assay, immunoSEQ v3.0, was run at survey level. Repertoires were generated with immunoSEQ multiplex PCR, while TCRdb's copy carries only in-frame clones and drops some. The sample lists 20,000 to 25,000 clones, 65% to 85% occurring once. This receptor was identified in a woman between 35 and 50 years old with HIV. This chain connects TRBV9 to TRBJ2-3; D gene unclear. This material consisted of unsorted PBMCs, taken roughly 21 months before starting antiretroviral therapy. CDR3 region: CASSVGTTDTQYF. CDR3 bases: TGTGCCAGCAGCGTAGGAACAACAGATACGCAGTATTTT.